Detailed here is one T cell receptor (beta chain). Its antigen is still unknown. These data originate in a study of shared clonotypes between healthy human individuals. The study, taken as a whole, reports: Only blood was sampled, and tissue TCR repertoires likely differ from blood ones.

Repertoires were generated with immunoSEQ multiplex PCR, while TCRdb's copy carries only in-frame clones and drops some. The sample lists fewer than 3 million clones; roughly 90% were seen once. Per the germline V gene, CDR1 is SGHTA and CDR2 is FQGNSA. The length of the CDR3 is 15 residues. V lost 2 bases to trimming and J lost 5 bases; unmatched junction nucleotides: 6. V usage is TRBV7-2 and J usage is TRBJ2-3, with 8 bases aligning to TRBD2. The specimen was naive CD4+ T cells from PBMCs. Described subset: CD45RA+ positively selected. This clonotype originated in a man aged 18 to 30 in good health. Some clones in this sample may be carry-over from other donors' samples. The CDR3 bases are TGTGCCAGCAGCTTAATGGCGGGAGGTAGAGATACGCAGTATTTT. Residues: CASSLMAGGRDTQYF.